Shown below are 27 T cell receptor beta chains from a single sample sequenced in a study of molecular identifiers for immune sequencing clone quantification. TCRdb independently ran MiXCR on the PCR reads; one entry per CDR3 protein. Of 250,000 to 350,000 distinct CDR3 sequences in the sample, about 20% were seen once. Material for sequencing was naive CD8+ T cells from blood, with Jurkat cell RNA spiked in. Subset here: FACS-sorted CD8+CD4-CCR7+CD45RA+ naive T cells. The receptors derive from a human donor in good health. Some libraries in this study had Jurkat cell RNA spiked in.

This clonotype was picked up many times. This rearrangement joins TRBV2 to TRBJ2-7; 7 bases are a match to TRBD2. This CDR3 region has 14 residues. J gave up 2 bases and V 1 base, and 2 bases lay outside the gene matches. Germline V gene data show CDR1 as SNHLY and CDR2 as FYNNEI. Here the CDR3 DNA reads TGTGCCAGCAGTGAAGTTGCGGGAGCCTACGAGCAGTACTTC. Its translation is CASSEVAGAYEQYF.

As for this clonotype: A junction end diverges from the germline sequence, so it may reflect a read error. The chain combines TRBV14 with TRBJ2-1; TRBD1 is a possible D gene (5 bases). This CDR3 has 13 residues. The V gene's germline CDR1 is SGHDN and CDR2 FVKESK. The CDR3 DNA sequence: TGTGCCGGCAGCCAAGGGGTTTTAAATGAGCAGTTCTTC. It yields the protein CAGSQGVLNEQFF. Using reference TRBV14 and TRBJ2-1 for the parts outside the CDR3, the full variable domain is EAGVTQFPSHSVIEKGQTVTLRCDPISGHDNLYWYRRVMGKEIKFLLHFVKESKQDESGMPNNRFLAERTGGTYSTLKVQPAELEDSGVYFCAGSQGVLNEQFFGPGTRLTVL.

In DNA form, the CDR3 reads TGTGCCAGCAGTCCTTTACCCGTTAGCGGGAGGGCCAATGAGCAGTTCTTC. Translation gives CASSPLPVSGRANEQFF. The chain couples TRBV27 to TRBJ2-1, with 11 bases that match TRBD2. Trimming removed 5 bases from V and 6 bases from J; junction bases left unmatched: 12. The germline V gene encodes CDR1 MNHEY and CDR2 SMNVEV (reference sequence). The CDR3 is made up of 17 amino acids.

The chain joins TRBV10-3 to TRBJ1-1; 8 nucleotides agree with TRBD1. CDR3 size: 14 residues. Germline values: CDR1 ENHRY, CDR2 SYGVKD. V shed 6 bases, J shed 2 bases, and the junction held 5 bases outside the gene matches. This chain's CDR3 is CAIRDTGGNTEAFF. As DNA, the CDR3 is TGTGCCATCAGAGATACAGGGGGAAACACTGAAGCTTTCTTT.

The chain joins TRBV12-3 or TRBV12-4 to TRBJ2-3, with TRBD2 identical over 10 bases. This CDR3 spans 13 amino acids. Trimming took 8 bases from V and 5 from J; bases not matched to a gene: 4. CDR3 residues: CASGAGGIDTQYF. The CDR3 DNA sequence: TGTGCCAGCGGAGCGGGGGGGATAGATACGCAGTATTTT.

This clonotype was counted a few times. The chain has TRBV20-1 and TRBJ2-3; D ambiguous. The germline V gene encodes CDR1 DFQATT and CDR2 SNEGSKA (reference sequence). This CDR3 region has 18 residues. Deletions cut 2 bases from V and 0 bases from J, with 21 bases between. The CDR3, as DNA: TGCAGTGCTAGACCCTATGCGACGCCTACTCCTAGCACAGATACGCAGTATTTT. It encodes CSARPYATPTPSTDTQYF.

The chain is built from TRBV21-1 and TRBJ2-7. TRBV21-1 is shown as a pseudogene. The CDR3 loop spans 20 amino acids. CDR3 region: CASSKKCFSENTVRSYEQYF. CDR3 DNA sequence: TGTGCCAGCAGCAAAAAGTGTTTTTCGGAAAACACGGTTCGGTCCTACGAGCAGTACTTC.

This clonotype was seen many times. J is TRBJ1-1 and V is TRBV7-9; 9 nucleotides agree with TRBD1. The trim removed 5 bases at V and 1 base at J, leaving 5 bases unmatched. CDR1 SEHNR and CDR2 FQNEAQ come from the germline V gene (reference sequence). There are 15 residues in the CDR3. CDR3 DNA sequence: TGTGCCAGCAGCGCATGGACAGGGGAGAACACTGAAGCTTTCTTT. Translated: CASSAWTGENTEAFF.

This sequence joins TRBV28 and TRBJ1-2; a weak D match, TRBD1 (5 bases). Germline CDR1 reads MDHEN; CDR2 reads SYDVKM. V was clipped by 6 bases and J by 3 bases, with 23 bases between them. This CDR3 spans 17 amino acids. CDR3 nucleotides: TGTGCCAGCAGCCTAGGGGCCCCGGGAAGCTGGGACTATGGCTACACCTTC. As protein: CASSLGAPGSWDYGYTF.

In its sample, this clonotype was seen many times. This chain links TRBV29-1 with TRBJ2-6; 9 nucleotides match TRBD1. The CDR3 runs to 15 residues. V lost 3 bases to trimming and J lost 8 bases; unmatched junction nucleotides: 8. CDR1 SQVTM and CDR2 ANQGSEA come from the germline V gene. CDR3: CSVDIQDRGTNVLTF. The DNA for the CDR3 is TGCAGCGTTGACATTCAGGACAGGGGAACCAACGTCCTGACTTTC. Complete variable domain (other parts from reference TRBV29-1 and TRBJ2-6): SAVISQKPSRDICQRGTSLTIQCQVDSQVTMMFWYRQQPGQSLTLIATANQGSEATYESGFVIDKFPISRPNLTFSTLTVSNMSPEDSSIYLCSVDIQDRGTNVLTFGAGSRLTVL.

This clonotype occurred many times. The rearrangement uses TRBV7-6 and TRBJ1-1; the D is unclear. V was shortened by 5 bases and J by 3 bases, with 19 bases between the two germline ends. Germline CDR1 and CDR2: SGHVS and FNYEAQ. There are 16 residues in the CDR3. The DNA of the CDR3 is TGTGCCAGCAGCCAGACGGACCAGACTCTATACACTGAAGCTTTCTTT. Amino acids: CASSQTDQTLYTEAFF.

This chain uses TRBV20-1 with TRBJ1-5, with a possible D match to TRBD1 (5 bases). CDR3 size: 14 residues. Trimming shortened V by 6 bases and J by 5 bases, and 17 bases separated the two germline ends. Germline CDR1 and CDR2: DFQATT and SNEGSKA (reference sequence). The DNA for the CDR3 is TGCAGTGCAAAATCCGGGACGTCGTATCAGCCCCAGCATTTT. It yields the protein CSAKSGTSYQPQHF.

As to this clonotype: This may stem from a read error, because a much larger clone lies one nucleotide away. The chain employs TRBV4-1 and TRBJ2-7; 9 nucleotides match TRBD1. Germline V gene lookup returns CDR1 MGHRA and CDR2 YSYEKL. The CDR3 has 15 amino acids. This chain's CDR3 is CASSQAGTGPYEQCF. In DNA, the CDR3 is TGCGCCAGCAGCCAAGCCGGGACAGGGCCCTACGAGCAGTGCTTC.

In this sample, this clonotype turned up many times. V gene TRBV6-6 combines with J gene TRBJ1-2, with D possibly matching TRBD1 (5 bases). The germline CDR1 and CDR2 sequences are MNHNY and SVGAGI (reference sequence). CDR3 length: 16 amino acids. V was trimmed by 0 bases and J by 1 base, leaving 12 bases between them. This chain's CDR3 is CASSYSGQGSNYGYTF. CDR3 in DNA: TGTGCCAGCAGTTACTCCGGCCAGGGTAGTAACTATGGCTACACCTTC.

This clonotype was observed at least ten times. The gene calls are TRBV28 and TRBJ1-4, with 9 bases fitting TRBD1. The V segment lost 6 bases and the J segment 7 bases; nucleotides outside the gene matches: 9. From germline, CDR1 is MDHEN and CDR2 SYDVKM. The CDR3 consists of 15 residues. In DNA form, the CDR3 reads TGTGCCAGCAGGACCCTCGACAGGGGGAGTGAAAAACTGTTTTTT. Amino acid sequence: CASRTLDRGSEKLFF.

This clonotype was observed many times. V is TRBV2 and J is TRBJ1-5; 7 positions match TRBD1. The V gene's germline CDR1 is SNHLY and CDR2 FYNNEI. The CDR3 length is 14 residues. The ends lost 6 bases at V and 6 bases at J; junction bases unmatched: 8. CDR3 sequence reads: CASRTGEGGQPQHF. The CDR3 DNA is TGTGCCAGCAGAACAGGGGAAGGCGGTCAGCCCCAGCATTTT.

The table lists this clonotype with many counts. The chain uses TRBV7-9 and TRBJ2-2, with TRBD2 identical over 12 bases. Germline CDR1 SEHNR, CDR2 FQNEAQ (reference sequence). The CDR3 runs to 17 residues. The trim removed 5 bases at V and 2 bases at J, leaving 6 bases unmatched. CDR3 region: CASSQTSGSLNTGELFF. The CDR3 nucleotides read TGTGCCAGCAGCCAGACTAGCGGGAGTTTAAACACCGGGGAGCTGTTTTTT.

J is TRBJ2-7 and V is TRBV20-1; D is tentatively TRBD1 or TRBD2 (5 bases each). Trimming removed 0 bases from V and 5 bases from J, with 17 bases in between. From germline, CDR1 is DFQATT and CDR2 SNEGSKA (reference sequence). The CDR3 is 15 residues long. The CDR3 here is CSAREVGTPAHEQYF. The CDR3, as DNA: TGCAGTGCTAGAGAGGTCGGGACCCCGGCCCACGAGCAGTACTTC.

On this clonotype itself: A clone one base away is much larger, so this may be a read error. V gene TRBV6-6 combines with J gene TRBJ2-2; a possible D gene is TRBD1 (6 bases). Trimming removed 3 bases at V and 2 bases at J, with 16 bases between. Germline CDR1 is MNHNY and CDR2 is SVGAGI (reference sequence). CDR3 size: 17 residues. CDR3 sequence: CASSYHTRTENTGELFF. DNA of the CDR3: TGTGCCAGCAGTTATCATACCCGGACAGAAAACACCGGGGAGCTGTTTTTT.

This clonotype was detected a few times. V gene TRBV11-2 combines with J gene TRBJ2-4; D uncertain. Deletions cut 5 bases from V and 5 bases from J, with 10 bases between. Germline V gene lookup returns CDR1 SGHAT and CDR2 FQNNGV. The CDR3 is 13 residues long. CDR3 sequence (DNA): TGTGCCAGCAGCCCTACCTTAGAAAACATTCAGTACTTC. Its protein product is CASSPTLENIQYF.

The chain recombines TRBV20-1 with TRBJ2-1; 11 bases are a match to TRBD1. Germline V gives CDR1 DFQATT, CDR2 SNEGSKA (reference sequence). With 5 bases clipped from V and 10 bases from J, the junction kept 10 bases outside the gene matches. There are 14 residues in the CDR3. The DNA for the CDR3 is TGCAGTGCTTTCCCGGGACAGGGGGTTCAGGAGCAGTTCTTC. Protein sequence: CSAFPGQGVQEQFF.

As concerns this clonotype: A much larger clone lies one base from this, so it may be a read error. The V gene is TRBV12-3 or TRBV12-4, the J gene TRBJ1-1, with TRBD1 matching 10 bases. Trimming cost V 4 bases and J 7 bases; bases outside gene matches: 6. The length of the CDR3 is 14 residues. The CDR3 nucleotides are TGTGCCAGCAGTTCAGGGACAGGGGTGATTGAAGCTTTCTTT. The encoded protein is CASSSGTGVIEAFF.

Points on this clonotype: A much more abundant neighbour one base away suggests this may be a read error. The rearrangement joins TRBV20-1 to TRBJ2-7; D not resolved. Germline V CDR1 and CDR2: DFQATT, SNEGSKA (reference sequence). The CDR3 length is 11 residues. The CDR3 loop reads CSVHDTYELYF. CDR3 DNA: TGCAGTGTCCACGACACCTACGAGCTGTACTTC.

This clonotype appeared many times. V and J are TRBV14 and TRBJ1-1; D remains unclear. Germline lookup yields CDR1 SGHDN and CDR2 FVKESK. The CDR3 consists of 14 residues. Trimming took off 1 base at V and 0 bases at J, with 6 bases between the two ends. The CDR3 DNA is TGTGCCAGCAGCCAAGGGAGACTGAACACTGAAGCTTTCTTT. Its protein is CASSQGRLNTEAFF.

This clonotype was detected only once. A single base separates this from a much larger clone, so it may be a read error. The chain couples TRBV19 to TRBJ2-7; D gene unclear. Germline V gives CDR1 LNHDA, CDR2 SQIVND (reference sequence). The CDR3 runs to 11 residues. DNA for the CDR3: TGTGCCAGTAGTGGCCCCTACAAGCAGTACTTC. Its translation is CASSGPYKQYF.

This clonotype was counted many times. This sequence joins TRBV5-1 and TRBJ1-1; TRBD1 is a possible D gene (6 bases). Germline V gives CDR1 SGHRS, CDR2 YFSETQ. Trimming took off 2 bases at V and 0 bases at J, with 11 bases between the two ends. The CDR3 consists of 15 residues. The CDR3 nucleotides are TGCGCCAGCAGCTTTTCCCAGGGGATGAACACTGAAGCTTTCTTT. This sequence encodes CASSFSQGMNTEAFF.

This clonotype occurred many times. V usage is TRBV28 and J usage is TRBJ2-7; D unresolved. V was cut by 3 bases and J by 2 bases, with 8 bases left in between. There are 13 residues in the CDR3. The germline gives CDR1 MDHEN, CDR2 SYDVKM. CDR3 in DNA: TGTGCCAGCAGTTTCCGGAGAACCTACGAGCAGTACTTC. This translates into CASSFRRTYEQYF. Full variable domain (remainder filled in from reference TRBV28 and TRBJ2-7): DVKVTQSSRYLVKRTGEKVFLECVQDMDHENMFWYRQDPGLGLRLIYFSYDVKMKEKGDIPEGYSVSREKKERFSLILESASTNQTSMYLCASSFRRTYEQYFGPGTRLTVT.